This T cell receptor (beta chain) comes out of a study of technical replicates of blood from four donors. V was clipped by 2 bases and J by 8 bases; unmatched bases: 9. The CDR3 has 15 amino acids. Per the germline V gene, CDR1 is SEHNR and CDR2 is FQNEAQ (reference sequence). The data were produced by immunoSEQ multiplex PCR, yet TCRdb's version contains in-frame clones alone and is incomplete. The data contain 50,000 to 70,000 clones, around 91% of them singletons. The V and J genes are TRBV7-9 and TRBJ2-1; 7 positions agree with TRBD2. The TCR was taken from a human donor in good health. Some clones in this sample may be carry-over from other donors' samples. Sequences were obtained from PBMCs. CDR3 protein: CASSLNLAVNHEQFF. The CDR3 DNA reads as TGTGCCAGCAGCTTAAATCTAGCGGTGAATCATGAGCAGTTCTTC.